The clone carrying this TCR beta chain was observed once. Its specificity is unknown. When less than 13 days of culture had elapsed, CD4+ T cells were isolated. Infection with SARS-CoV-2 occurred in the person between March and December 2020, and PCR confirmed it. The entry originates in a study of vaccination effects on CD4 cells after COVID-19. Turning to the study itself: Everyone in the study got two shots of either the BNT162b2 or mRNA-1273 vaccine. Specimens were obtained from a couple of convalescent patients 16 days and one week prior to vaccination.

The table came from immunoSEQ multiplex PCR; TCRdb's copy has only in-frame clones and leaves some out. This sample has about 64,000 clones; 65% to 75% occur once, and the top ten carry roughly 25%. Study conclusions and caveats: At late timepoints after vaccination, vaccine- and infection-induced clones shrank markedly.

Losses at the gene ends were 3 bases for V and 0 bases for J; bases not matched to a gene: 8. The CDR3 is 16 amino acids. Looked up from germline, CDR1 is LNHDA and CDR2 is SQIVND (reference sequence). Sequencing used CD4+ T cells from PBMCs cultured without peptide, obtained before COVID-19 vaccination. V gene TRBV19 combines with J gene TRBJ2-7; TRBD2 matches at 7 bases. This TCR came from a human donor who had a prior SARS-CoV-2 infection. CDR3 coding DNA: TGTGCCAGTAGTATCGGTTTGGGGGGGTACTCCTACGAGCAGTACTTC. Amino acids: CASSIGLGGYSYEQYF.